This is a list of T cell receptor beta chains from one sample in a study of T cells in Graves' hyperthyroidism and ophthalmopathy. In TCRdb, the multiplex PCR reads were re-called with MiXCR into one record per CDR3 protein. The table shows more than 550,000 distinct CDR3 sequences, with approximately 15% occurring only once. Sequenced material: blood. Source of these receptors: a man over 45 with Graves' hyperthyroidism. CDR3s include the opening cysteine and the closing phenylalanine or tryptophan. The D gene is left open where the match is weak. Clone size is shown for a subset of rows, as once, few, many or a class of expanded clone.

v_call	clone_size	cdr3_length	j_call	d_call	cdr3_nt	cdr3_aa
TRBV29-1	few	14	TRBJ1-3	.	TGCAGCGTTATGACAGTGTGCTCTGGAAACACCATATATTTT	CSVMTVCSGNTIYF
TRBV27	many	16	TRBJ2-7	.	TGTGCCAGCAGTTTATCGAACATCCGGGGGCGGTACGAGCAGTACTTC	CASSLSNIRGRYEQYF
TRBV12-3/TRBV12-4	many	14	TRBJ2-7	TRBD2	TGTGCCAGCAGTTCCGGGAGGGCCGGGTACGAGCAGTACTTC	CASSSGRAGYEQYF
TRBV5-5	few	16	TRBJ1-1	TRBD1	TGTGCCAGCAGCATACCGGGACAGGGGATGAGCACTGAAGCTTTCTTT	CASSIPGQGMSTEAFF
TRBV7-2	many	12	TRBJ2-5	.	TGTGCCAGCAGCGATGCCGATTGGACCCAGTACTTC	CASSDADWTQYF
TRBV6-1	few	15	TRBJ1-3	.	TGTGCCAGCAGTTCCGGTCGAGGCTCTGGAAACACCATATATTTT	CASSSGRGSGNTIYF
TRBV7-2	few	14	TRBJ2-7	.	TGTGCCAGCAGCTTAGCGGGGTACCCCTACGAGCAGTACTTC	CASSLAGYPYEQYF
TRBV20-1	.	14	TRBJ2-7	TRBD1	TGCAGTGCTAGAGAGTGGACAGGGGCGTACGAGCAGTACTTC	CSAREWTGAYEQYF
TRBV19	.	15	TRBJ2-1	.	TGTGCCAGTAGTATAGGTACCAATCCCTACAATGAGCAGTTCTTC	CASSIGTNPYNEQFF
TRBV27	.	17	TRBJ2-7	TRBD1	TGTGCCAGCTACCAGACCCGACCGGGACAGGTGGACTACGAGCAGTACTTC	CASYQTRPGQVDYEQYF
TRBV3-1	many	18	TRBJ2-1	TRBD2	TGTGCCAGCAGCCAAGAGTTGGATAGCGGGGTCTCCTACAATGAGCAGTTCTTC	CASSQELDSGVSYNEQFF
TRBV7-9	few	15	TRBJ1-1	.	TGTGCCAGCAGCCCAATGGGGACGGTGGGCACTGAAGCTTTCTTT	CASSPMGTVGTEAFF
TRBV30	.	14	TRBJ2-3	.	TGTGCCTGGAGTGTATCTCAGGCCACCGATACGCAGTATTTT	CAWSVSQATDTQYF
TRBV27	many	15	TRBJ2-7	TRBD1	TGTGCCAGCAGTGCCCGGGGACAGGGAGTGTACGAGCAGTACTTC	CASSARGQGVYEQYF
TRBV6-1	many	15	TRBJ2-7	TRBD1	TGTGCCAGCAGTGCCGGGACAGGGGCGACCTACGAGCAGTACTTC	CASSAGTGATYEQYF
TRBV7-2	.	15	TRBJ2-2	TRBD2	TGTGCCAGCAGCTTTGGCGGGAGCTTAACCGGGGAGCTGTTTTTT	CASSFGGSLTGELFF
TRBV28	few	17	TRBJ2-1	TRBD1	TGTGCCAGCAGTTCCCCCTACCGACAGGGACCTGTAAATGAGCAGCTCTTC	CASSSPYRQGPVNEQLF
TRBV12-5	many	17	TRBJ2-1	TRBD2	TGTGCTAGTGGTTTGGTACTAGCGGGAGGTTCTCCGAATGAGCAGTTCTTC	CASGLVLAGGSPNEQFF
TRBV19	few	14	TRBJ2-7	.	TGTGCCAGTAGTATAGTCGCATGGAACTACGAGCAGTACTTC	CASSIVAWNYEQYF
TRBV20-1	few	15	TRBJ2-7	.	TGCAGTGCTAGAGATCGTCACCTGACTTACTACGAGCAGTACTTC	CSARDRHLTYYEQYF
TRBV29-1	many	14	TRBJ1-5	TRBD1	TGCAGCGTTGTGACAGGGGGCTACAATCAGCCCCAGCATTTT	CSVVTGGYNQPQHF
TRBV10-3	many	16	TRBJ2-1	TRBD2	TGTGCCATCAGTGAGTCTGAGCGGGGCCTCTACAATGAGCAGTTCTTC	CAISESERGLYNEQFF
TRBV27	few	15	TRBJ2-7	.	TGTGCCAGCAGTTTGTCCCAAGGTCTTGTGTACGAGCAGTACTTC	CASSLSQGLVYEQYF
TRBV5-1	.	14	TRBJ2-3	TRBD1	TGCGCCAGCAGCCTGGGGACAGGGGAAGATACGCAGTATTTT	CASSLGTGEDTQYF
TRBV30	many	14	TRBJ2-1	TRBD2	TGTGCCTTCCGACTAGCGGGGGCCTACAATGAGCAGTTCTTC	CAFRLAGAYNEQFF
TRBV10-3	many	16	TRBJ1-2	.	TGTGCCATCAGTGAGTCAAGGGGTAGAAGGAGTTATGGCTACACCTTC	CAISESRGRRSYGYTF
TRBV14	many	13	TRBJ2-3	.	TGTGCCAGCAGCCAGACTAGCACAGATACGCAGTATTTT	CASSQTSTDTQYF